This entry describes one T cell receptor (beta chain). These data originate in a study of blood T cell repertoires in COVID-19. Overall study context: In each case, the material was cDNA or gDNA derived from T cells, B-cell-depleted T cells, or PBMCs.

Authors' data handling: Estimated nucleated cell counts came from reference gene primer amplification. The data were produced by immunoSEQ multiplex PCR, yet TCRdb's version contains in-frame clones alone and is incomplete. The V and J calls and the clone size are those of that table, but D and trimming were determined from the DNA. The sample has under 350,000 clones, around 87% seen once; the top ten hold over 1%. V lost 6 bases and J lost 6; bases outside the gene matches: 9. Per germline, CDR1 MRHNA and CDR2 SNTAGT. The CDR3 covers 14 residues. The rearrangement links TRBV6-4 to TRBJ2-7, with 9 bases lining up with TRBD1. The sample was peripheral blood. The receptor's source is a man between 65 and 85 years old with acute or convalescent COVID-19. The CDR3 DNA follows: TGTGCCAGCAGCGCGGGACAGGGAGGGTTCGAGCAGTACTTC. It specifies CASSAGQGGFEQYF.